This TCR beta chain was documented in a study of control samples from healthy donors and cancer patients. Method: immunoSEQ multiplex PCR; TCRdb's copy keeps in-frame clones and lacks some. The sample contains about 130,000 clones, under 90% of which appear only once. This CDR3 is 13 amino acids long. CDR1 is MGHRA and CDR2 is YSYEKL in the germline V gene. Trimming took 1 base from V and 12 from J, leaving 13 bases between them. This receptor was identified in a man between 50 and 59 years old with head and neck cancer. Sequences were obtained from PBMCs. V is TRBV4-1 and J is TRBJ2-1; D ambiguous. The CDR3 bases are TGCGCCAGCAGCCAAGGAAGCGTGACGTCGCAGTTCTTC. This encodes CASSQGSVTSQFF.